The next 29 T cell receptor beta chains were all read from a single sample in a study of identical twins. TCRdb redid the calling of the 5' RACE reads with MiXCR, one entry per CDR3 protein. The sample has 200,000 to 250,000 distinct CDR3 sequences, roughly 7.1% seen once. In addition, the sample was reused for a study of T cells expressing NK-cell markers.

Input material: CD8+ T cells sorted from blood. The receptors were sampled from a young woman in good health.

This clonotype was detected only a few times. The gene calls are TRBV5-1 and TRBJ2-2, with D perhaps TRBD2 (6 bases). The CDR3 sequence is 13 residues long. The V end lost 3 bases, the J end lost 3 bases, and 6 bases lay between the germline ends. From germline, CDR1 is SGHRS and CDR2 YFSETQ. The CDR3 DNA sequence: TGCGCCAGCAGCTGGGAGGACACCGGGGAGCTGTTTTTT. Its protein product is CASSWEDTGELFF.

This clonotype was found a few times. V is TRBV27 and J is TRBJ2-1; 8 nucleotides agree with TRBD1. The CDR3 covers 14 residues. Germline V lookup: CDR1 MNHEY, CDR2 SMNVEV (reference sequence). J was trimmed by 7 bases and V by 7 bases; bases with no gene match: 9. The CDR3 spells CASNLQGEGNEQFF. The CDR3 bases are TGTGCCAGCAACCTACAGGGGGAAGGAAATGAGCAGTTCTTC.

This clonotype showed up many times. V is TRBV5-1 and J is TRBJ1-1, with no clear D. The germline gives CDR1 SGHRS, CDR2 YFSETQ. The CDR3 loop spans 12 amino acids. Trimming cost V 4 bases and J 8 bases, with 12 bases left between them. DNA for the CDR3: TGCGCCAGCAGCGCAGACGGGCTGGAAGCTTTCTTT. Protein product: CASSADGLEAFF.

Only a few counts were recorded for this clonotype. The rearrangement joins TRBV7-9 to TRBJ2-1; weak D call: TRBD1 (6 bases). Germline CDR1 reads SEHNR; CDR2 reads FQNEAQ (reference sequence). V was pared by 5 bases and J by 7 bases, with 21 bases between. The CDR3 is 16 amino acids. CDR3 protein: CASSTAGALTGNEQFF. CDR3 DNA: TGTGCCAGCAGCACCGCAGGGGCCCTAACGGGGAATGAGCAGTTCTTC.

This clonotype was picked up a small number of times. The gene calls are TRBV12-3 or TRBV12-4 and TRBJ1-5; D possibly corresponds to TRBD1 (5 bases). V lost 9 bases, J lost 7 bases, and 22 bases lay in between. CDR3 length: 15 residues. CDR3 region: CASNPGGVGSQPQHF. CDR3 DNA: TGTGCCAGTAACCCTGGAGGGGTTGGATCCCAGCCCCAGCATTTT.

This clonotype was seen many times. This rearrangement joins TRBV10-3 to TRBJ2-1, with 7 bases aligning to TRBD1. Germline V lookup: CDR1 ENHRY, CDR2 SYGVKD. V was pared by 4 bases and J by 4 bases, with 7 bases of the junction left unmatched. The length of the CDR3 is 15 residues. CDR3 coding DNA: TGTGCCATCAGTGCAGGGCAGGGGGTATACAATGAGCAGTTCTTC. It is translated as CAISAGQGVYNEQFF.

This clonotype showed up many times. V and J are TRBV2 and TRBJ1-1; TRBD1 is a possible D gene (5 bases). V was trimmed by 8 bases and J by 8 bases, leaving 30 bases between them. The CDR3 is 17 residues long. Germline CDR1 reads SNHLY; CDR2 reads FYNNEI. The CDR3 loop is CASLTMAYRFNTEEAFF. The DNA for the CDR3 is TGTGCCAGCCTTACTATGGCATACAGGTTTAACACTGAGGAAGCTTTCTTT.

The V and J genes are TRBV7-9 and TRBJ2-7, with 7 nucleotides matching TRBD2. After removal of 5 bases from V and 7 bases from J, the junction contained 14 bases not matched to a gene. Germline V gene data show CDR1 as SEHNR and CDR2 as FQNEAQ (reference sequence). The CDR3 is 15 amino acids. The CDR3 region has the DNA TGTGCCAGCAGCCACGCGGGACTATCCAGGCTGGAGCAGTACTTC. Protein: CASSHAGLSRLEQYF.

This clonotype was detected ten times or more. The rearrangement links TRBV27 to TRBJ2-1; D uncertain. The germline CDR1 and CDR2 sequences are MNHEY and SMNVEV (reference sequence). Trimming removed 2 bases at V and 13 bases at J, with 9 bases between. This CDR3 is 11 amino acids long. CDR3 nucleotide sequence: TGTGCCAGCAGTTTAGGCCTGGAACAGTTCTTC. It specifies CASSLGLEQFF.

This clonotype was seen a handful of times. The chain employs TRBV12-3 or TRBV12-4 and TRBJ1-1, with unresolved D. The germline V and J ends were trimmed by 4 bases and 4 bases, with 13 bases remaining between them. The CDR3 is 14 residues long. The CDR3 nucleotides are TGTGCCAGCAGTTCGTCAGTGCGTCTCACTGAAGCTTTCTTT. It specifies CASSSSVRLTEAFF.

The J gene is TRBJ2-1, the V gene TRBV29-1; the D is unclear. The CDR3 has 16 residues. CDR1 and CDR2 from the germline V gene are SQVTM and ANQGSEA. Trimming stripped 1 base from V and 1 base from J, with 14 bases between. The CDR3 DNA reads TGCAGCGTTGAAGGATCGGATTCCTTATCCTACAATGAGCAGTTCTTC. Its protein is CSVEGSDSLSYNEQFF.

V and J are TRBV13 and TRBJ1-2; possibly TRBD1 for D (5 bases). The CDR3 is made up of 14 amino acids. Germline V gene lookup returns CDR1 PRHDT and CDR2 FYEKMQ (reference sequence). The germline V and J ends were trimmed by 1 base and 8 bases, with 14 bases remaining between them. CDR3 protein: CASSLELGEGGYTF. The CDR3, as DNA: TGTGCCAGCAGCTTAGAGCTGGGGGAAGGGGGCTACACCTTC.

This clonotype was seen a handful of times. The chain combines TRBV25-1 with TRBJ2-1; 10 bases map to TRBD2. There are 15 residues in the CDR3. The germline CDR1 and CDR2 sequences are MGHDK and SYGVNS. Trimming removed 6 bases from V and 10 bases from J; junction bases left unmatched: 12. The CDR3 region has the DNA TGTGCCAGCAGGGGGAGGTTAGCGGGGGGCTTGGAGCAGTTCTTC. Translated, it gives CASRGRLAGGLEQFF.

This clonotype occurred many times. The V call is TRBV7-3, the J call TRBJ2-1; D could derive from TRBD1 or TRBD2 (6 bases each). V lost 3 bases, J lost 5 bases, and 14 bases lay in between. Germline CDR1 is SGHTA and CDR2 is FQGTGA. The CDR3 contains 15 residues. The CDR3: CASSFLGGGDNEQFF. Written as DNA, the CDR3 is TGTGCCAGCAGCTTCTTGGGGGGCGGGGACAATGAGCAGTTCTTC.

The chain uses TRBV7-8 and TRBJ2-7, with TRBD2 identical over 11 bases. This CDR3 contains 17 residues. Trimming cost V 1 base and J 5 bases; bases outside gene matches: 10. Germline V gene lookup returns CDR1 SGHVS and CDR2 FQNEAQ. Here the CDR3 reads CASSLGSGLAVTDEQYF. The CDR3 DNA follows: TGTGCCAGCAGCTTAGGGTCGGGACTAGCGGTAACGGACGAGCAGTACTTC. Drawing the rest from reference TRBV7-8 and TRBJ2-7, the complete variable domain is GAGVSQSPRYKVAKRGQDVALRCDPISGHVSLFWYQQALGQGPEFLTYFQNEAQLDKSGLPSDRFFAERPEGSVSTLKIQRTQQEDSAVYLCASSLGSGLAVTDEQYFGPGTRLTVT.

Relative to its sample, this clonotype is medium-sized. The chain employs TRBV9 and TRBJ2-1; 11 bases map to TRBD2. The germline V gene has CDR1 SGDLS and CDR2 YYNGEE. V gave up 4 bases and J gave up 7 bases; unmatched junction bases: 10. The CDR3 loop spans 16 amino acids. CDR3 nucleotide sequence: TGTGCCAGCAGCTTCCCCCTGACTAGCGGGACGAATGAGCAGTTCTTC. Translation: CASSFPLTSGTNEQFF.

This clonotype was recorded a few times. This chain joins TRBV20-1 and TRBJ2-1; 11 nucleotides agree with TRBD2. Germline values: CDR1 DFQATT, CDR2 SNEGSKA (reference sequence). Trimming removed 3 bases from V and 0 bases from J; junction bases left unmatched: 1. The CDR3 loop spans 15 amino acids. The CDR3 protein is CSARGLADSYNEQFF. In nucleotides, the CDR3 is TGCAGTGCTAGGGGACTAGCGGACTCCTACAATGAGCAGTTCTTC.

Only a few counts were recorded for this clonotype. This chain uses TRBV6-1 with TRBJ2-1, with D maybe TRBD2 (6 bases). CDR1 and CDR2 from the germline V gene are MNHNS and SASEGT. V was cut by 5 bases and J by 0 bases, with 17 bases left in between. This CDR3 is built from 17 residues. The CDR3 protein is CASSPLPGESSYNEQFF. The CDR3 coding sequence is TGTGCCAGCAGTCCCCTACCGGGAGAAAGCTCCTACAATGAGCAGTTCTTC.

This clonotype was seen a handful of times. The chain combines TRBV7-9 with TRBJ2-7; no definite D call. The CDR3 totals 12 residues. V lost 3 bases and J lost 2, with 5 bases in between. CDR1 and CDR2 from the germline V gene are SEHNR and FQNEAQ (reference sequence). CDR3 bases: TGTGCCAGCAGCTTTACCACCTACGAGCAGTACTTC. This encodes CASSFTTYEQYF.

CDR3 residues: CSARDPAYAGTGDPYEQYF. The CDR3 DNA is TGCAGTGCTAGGGACCCAGCTTATGCCGGGACAGGTGACCCCTACGAGCAGTACTTC. This chain links TRBV20-1 with TRBJ2-7; TRBD1 matches 8 bases. Germline CDR1 reads DFQATT; CDR2 reads SNEGSKA (reference sequence). The length of the CDR3 is 19 residues. With 3 bases clipped from V and 2 bases from J, the junction kept 21 bases outside the gene matches.

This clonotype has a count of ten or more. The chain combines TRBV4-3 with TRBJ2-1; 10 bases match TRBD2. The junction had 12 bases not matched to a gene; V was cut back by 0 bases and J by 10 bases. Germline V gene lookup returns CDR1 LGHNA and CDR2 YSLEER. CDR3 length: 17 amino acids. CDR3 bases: TGCGCCAGCAGCCAAGAAAGGGCGGCTAGCGGGAGAAGGGAGCAGTTCTTC. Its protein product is CASSQERAASGRREQFF.

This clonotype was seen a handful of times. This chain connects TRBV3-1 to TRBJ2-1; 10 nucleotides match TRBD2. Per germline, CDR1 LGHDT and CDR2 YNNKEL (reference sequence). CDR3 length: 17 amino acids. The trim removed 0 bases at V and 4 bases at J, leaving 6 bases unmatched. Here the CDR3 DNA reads TGTGCCAGCAGCCAAGACCCCCTAGCGGGGGAGTACAATGAGCAGTTCTTC. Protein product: CASSQDPLAGEYNEQFF.

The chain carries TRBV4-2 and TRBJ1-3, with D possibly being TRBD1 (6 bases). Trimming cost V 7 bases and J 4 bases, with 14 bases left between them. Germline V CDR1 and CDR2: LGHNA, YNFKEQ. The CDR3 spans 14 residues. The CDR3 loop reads CASTGATLGNTIYF. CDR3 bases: TGTGCCAGCACGGGGGCAACTCTGGGAAACACCATATATTTT.

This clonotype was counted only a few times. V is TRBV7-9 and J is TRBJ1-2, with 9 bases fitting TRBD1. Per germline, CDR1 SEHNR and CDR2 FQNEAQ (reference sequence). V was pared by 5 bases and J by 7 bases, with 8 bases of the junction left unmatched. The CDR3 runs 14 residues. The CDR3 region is CASSPTGQGSGYTF. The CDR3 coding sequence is TGTGCCAGCAGCCCAACGGGACAGGGCAGTGGCTACACCTTC.

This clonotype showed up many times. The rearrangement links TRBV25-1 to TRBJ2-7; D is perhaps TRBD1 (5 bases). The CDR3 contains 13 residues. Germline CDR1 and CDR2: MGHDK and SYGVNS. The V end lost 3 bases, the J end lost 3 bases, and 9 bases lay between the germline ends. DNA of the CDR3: TGTGCCAGCAGTGAGGGGCCCTACTACGAGCAGTACTTC. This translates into CASSEGPYYEQYF.

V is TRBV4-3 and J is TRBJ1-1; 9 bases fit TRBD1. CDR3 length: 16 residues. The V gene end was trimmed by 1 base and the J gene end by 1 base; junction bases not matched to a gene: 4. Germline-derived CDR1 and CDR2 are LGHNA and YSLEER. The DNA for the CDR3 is TGCGCCAGCAGCCAAGGGACAGGGGAATGGAACACTGAAGCTTTCTTT. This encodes CASSQGTGEWNTEAFF.

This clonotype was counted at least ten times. This CDR3 is CAQRHRGGHDEQFF. In DNA, the CDR3 is TGTGCCCAGCGTCACCGGGGGGGCCATGATGAGCAGTTCTTC. This chain joins TRBV2 and TRBJ2-1; 8 bases are a match to TRBD2. CDR3 size: 14 residues. Trimming took 11 bases from V and 8 from J; bases not matched to a gene: 14. Germline CDR1 SNHLY, CDR2 FYNNEI.

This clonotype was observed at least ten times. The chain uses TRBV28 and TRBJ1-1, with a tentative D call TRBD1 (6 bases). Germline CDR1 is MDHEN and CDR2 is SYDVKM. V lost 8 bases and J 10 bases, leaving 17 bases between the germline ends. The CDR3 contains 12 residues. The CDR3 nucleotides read TGTGCCAGCTCCGCGTGGGGGGGGGCAGCTTTCTTT. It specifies CASSAWGGAAFF.

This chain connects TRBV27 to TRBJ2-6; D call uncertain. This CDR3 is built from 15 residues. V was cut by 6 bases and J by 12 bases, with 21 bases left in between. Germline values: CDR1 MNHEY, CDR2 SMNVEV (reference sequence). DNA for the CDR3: TGTGCCAGCAGCCCCCTTTCGGAGCCCCTCTCCGTCCTGACTTTC. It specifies CASSPLSEPLSVLTF.